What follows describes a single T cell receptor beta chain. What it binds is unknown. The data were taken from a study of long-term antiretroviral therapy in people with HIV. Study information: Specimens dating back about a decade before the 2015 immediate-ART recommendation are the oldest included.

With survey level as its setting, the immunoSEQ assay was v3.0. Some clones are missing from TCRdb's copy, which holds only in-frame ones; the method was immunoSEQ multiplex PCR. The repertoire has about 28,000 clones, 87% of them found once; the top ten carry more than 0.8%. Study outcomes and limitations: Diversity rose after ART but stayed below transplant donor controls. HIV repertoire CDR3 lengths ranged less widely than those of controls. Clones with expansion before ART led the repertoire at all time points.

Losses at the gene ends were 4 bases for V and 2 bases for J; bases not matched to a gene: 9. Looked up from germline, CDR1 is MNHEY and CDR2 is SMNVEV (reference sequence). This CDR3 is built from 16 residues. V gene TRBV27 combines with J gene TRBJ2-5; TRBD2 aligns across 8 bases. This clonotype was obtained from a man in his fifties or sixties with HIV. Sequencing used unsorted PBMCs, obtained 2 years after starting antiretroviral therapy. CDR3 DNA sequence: TGTGCCAGCAGTTCCCCTAGCGGGTCCATACAAGAGACCCAGTACTTC. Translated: CASSSPSGSIQETQYF.